Listed here are 22 T cell receptor beta chains from one sample, sequenced in a study of blood T cell repertoires in COVID-19. The table came from immunoSEQ multiplex PCR; TCRdb's copy has only in-frame clones and leaves some out. There are about 34,000 clones in the sample; 77% occur only once, and approximately 16% lies in the top ten. Sequences were obtained from peripheral blood. Receptors originate from a human donor in a cohort sampled during active COVID-19.

This chain connects TRBV6-5 to TRBJ2-1; 11 nucleotides line up with TRBD2. The CDR3 loop spans 14 amino acids. The V gene's germline CDR1 is MNHEY and CDR2 SVGAGI. The V gene end was trimmed by 7 bases and the J gene end by 9 bases; junction bases not matched to a gene: 8. The DNA of the CDR3 is TGTGCCAGCACCGCGCTAGCGGGGGGTGGTGAGCAGTTCTTC. It translates to CASTALAGGGEQFF.

This clone was seen just once. The J gene is TRBJ2-7, the V gene TRBV7-2, with 9 positions matching TRBD2. CDR3 length: 14 amino acids. Trimming at V came to 5 bases and at J to 6 bases, leaving 8 bases not matched to a gene. Germline-derived CDR1 and CDR2 are SGHTA and FQGNSA. The CDR3 sequence: CASSLGLARSEQYF. In DNA, the CDR3 is TGTGCCAGCAGCCTTGGACTAGCGCGCAGCGAGCAGTACTTC.

This chain links TRBV28 with TRBJ2-5; 7 positions match TRBD2. This CDR3 spans 16 amino acids. Germline loops: CDR1 MDHEN, CDR2 SYDVKM. With V trimmed by 5 bases and J by 2 bases, 11 bases remained unmatched. CDR3 amino acids: CASSAQPGLLQETQYF. The CDR3 nucleotides read TGTGCCAGCAGTGCGCAGCCGGGACTATTGCAAGAGACCCAGTACTTC. The full variable domain, its missing parts supplied by reference TRBV28 and TRBJ2-5, is DVKVTQSSRYLVKRTGEKVFLECVQDMDHENMFWYRQDPGLGLRLIYFSYDVKMKEKGDIPEGYSVSREKKERFSLILESASTNQTSMYLCASSAQPGLLQETQYFGPGTRLLVL.

The V and J genes are TRBV6-4 and TRBJ2-3, with 11 bases identical to TRBD2. V trimming: 3 bases; J trimming: 6 bases; junction bases outside the gene matches: 2. CDR3 length: 14 residues. Per the germline V gene, CDR1 is MRHNA and CDR2 is SNTAGT. In DNA, the CDR3 is TGTGCCAGCAGTGAAACTAGCGGGAGTGATACGCAGTATTTT. As protein: CASSETSGSDTQYF.

The chain combines TRBV6-2 or TRBV6-3 with TRBJ2-1, with TRBD2 matching over 8 bases. Trimming at V came to 5 bases and at J to 9 bases, leaving 12 bases not matched to a gene. The CDR3 is made up of 15 amino acids. From germline, CDR1 is MNHEY and CDR2 SVGEGT. The CDR3 DNA is TGTGCCAGCAGTAAAACCGGGACTAGGAGTAGTGAGCAGTTCTTC. This translates into CASSKTGTRSSEQFF.

This clone was seen more than once but under ten times. V gene TRBV5-6 combines with J gene TRBJ1-2, with a tentative D call TRBD1 (6 bases). Trimming left V 0 bases short and J 4 bases short, with 10 bases between. This CDR3 is 14 amino acids long. Germline V gene lookup returns CDR1 SGHDT and CDR2 YYEEEE. The CDR3 here is CASSLDQGTYGYTF. DNA of the CDR3: TGTGCCAGCAGCTTGGACCAGGGGACCTATGGCTACACCTTC.

In its sample, this clone was seen once. This sequence joins TRBV2 and TRBJ1-1; TRBD1 agrees at 7 bases. Germline V gene lookup returns CDR1 SNHLY and CDR2 FYNNEI. The CDR3 runs to 18 residues. The J segment lost 1 base and the V segment lost 2 bases, leaving 13 bases of the junction unmatched. Here the CDR3 DNA reads TGTGCCAGCAGTGAAAGGGCAGGGGGTTTTGGGAGGAACACTGAAGCTTTCTTT. This translates into CASSERAGGFGRNTEAFF.

This clone was seen a single time. This chain uses TRBV6-2 or TRBV6-3 with TRBJ2-7; D gene uncertain. Trimming took 0 bases from V and 5 from J, leaving 8 bases between them. The CDR3 consists of 13 residues. Germline V lookup: CDR1 MNHEY, CDR2 SVGEGT. The CDR3 region is CASSYSSLHEQYF. The CDR3 DNA reads as TGTGCCAGCAGTTACTCATCCCTACACGAGCAGTACTTC.

The rearrangement joins TRBV24-1 to TRBJ2-5; D is undetermined. This CDR3 region has 14 residues. Germline V lookup: CDR1 KGHDR, CDR2 SFDVKD. V lost 3 bases, J lost 5 bases, and 12 bases lay in between. CDR3 sequence reads: CATSDTNTGETQYF. The CDR3 DNA follows: TGTGCCACCAGTGATACTAACACCGGGGAGACCCAGTACTTC.

This clone is a singleton in its sample. This chain links TRBV29-1 with TRBJ2-1; D perhaps matches TRBD2 (5 bases). This CDR3 contains 15 residues. Germline CDR1 and CDR2: SQVTM and ANQGSEA. Deletions cut 2 bases from V and 8 bases from J, with 19 bases between. Here the CDR3 reads CSVENPLAPSYEQFF. The CDR3 nucleotides are TGCAGCGTTGAAAACCCCCTGGCCCCTAGCTATGAGCAGTTCTTC.

The rearrangement uses TRBV15 and TRBJ2-7; 9 bases line up with TRBD1. V lost 0 bases, J lost 2 bases, and 5 bases stayed unmatched. The germline CDR1 and CDR2 sequences are LNHNV and YYDKDF (reference sequence). This CDR3 region has 16 residues. The CDR3 region is CATSRDRTGGAYEQYF. The CDR3 nucleotides are TGTGCCACCAGCAGAGATCGCACAGGGGGCGCCTACGAGCAGTACTTC. The full variable domain, completed using reference TRBV15 and TRBJ2-7, is DAMVIQNPRYQVTQFGKPVTLSCSQTLNHNVMYWYQQKSSQAPKLLFHYYDKDFNNEADTPDNFQSRRPNTSFCFLDIRSPGLGDTAMYLCATSRDRTGGAYEQYFGPGTRLTVT.

CDR3 residues: CASSIGQGRDRNGYTF. The CDR3 DNA sequence: TGTGCCAGTAGTATAGGCCAGGGTCGTGACCGAAATGGCTACACCTTC. The chain joins TRBV19 to TRBJ1-2, with TRBD1 as a possible D gene (5 bases). The V gene lost 1 base and the J gene lost 6 bases, with 18 bases spanning the gap. The CDR3 spans 16 residues. Germline values: CDR1 LNHDA, CDR2 SQIVND (reference sequence).

CDR3 region: CAWRRGSNTEAFF. The CDR3 nucleotides read TGTGCCTGGAGGCGGGGGTCGAACACTGAAGCTTTCTTT. This chain joins TRBV30 and TRBJ1-1; maybe TRBD1 (5 bases). V was trimmed by 3 bases and J by 1 base, leaving 9 bases between them. Germline values: CDR1 GTSNPN, CDR2 SVGIG (reference sequence). The CDR3 consists of 13 residues. The full variable domain, in which reference TRBV30 and TRBJ1-1 provide the parts outside the CDR3, is SQTIHQWPATLVQPVGSPLSLECTVEGTSNPNLYWYRQAAGRGLQLLFYSVGIGQISSEVPQNLSASRPQDRQFILSSKKLLLSDSGFYLCAWRRGSNTEAFFGQGTRLTVV.

The rearrangement joins TRBV6-2 or TRBV6-3 to TRBJ2-3, with TRBD2 identical over 9 bases. This CDR3 region has 17 residues. The germline V gene encodes CDR1 MNHEY and CDR2 SVGEGT. Trimming removed 0 bases from V and 2 bases from J; junction bases left unmatched: 6. CDR3 sequence (DNA): TGTGCCAGCAGTTACTCGGTTGCGGGGGGGAACACAGATACGCAGTATTTT. Protein: CASSYSVAGGNTDTQYF.

The rearrangement joins TRBV27 to TRBJ2-2; D perhaps matches TRBD1 (5 bases). CDR3 length: 16 residues. Germline V lookup: CDR1 MNHEY, CDR2 SMNVEV (reference sequence). Trimming shortened V by 5 bases and J by 4 bases, and 17 bases separated the two germline ends. The CDR3 loop is CASSPSVGVGTGELFF. CDR3 coding DNA: TGTGCCAGCAGTCCCTCGGTAGGGGTTGGCACCGGGGAGCTGTTTTTT.

V and J are TRBV27 and TRBJ1-5; D possibly corresponds to TRBD1 (6 bases). CDR1 MNHEY and CDR2 SMNVEV come from the germline V gene (reference sequence). The CDR3 length is 15 residues. Deletions cut 6 bases from V and 0 bases from J, with 12 bases between. The CDR3: CASRPGTLSNQPQHF. In DNA, the CDR3 is TGTGCCAGCAGACCAGGGACACTTAGCAATCAGCCCCAGCATTTT.

About this clone: An end of the junction does not agree with germline; a read error may underlie this. This rearrangement joins TRBV29-1 to TRBJ2-7, with 8 bases matching TRBD2. CDR3 length: 12 residues. Germline V gene sequence: CDR1 SQVTM, CDR2 ANQGSEA. The CDR3 bases are TGCAGCGTTGGTAACGGGAGGGAATCAAGGTGGTTC. Amino acids: CSVGNGRESRWF.

V and J are TRBV5-5 and TRBJ1-2, with 9 bases lining up with TRBD1. This CDR3 has 15 residues. V lost 7 bases, J lost 6 bases, and 13 bases stayed unmatched. From germline, CDR1 is SGHKS and CDR2 YYEKEE (reference sequence). CDR3 in amino acids: CASGPSGQGVDGYTF. The CDR3 coding sequence is TGTGCCAGCGGCCCCTCGGGACAGGGAGTTGATGGCTACACCTTC.

This clone was detected ten times or more. The chain combines TRBV25-1 with TRBJ1-6; the match to TRBD1 covers 7 bases. Germline CDR1 is MGHDK and CDR2 is SYGVNS. This CDR3 is built from 13 residues. The V gene end was trimmed by 8 bases and the J gene end by 9 bases; junction bases not matched to a gene: 7. DNA of the CDR3: TGTGCCAGCTTCGGACAGGTTAGTTCACCCCTCCACTTT. Protein product: CASFGQVSSPLHF.

This clone was picked up one time. V is TRBV25-1 and J is TRBJ1-4, with TRBD1 identical over 9 bases. The V and J ends lost 6 bases and 7 bases, in that order; junction bases with no gene match: 9. CDR3 length: 15 amino acids. Per germline, CDR1 MGHDK and CDR2 SYGVNS. CDR3 sequence: CASRVRTGESEKLFF. The CDR3 DNA reads TGTGCCAGCAGAGTCCGGACAGGGGAGAGTGAAAAACTGTTTTTT.

In this sample, this clone turned up once. This chain links TRBV7-9 with TRBJ1-1; 8 bases align to TRBD1. This CDR3 contains 15 residues. The germline gives CDR1 SEHNR, CDR2 FQNEAQ (reference sequence). V dropped 7 bases and J dropped 2; count of bases not matched to a gene: 9. CDR3 protein: CASNLGQGGNTEAFF. CDR3 bases: TGTGCCAGCAACCTTGGACAGGGTGGAAACACTGAAGCTTTCTTT.

V gene TRBV12-3 or TRBV12-4 combines with J gene TRBJ1-1, with 7 bases aligning to TRBD1. The V segment lost 8 bases and the J segment 8 bases; nucleotides outside the gene matches: 8. The CDR3 is made up of 12 amino acids. CDR3 protein: CASRTSDREAFF. As DNA, the CDR3 is TGTGCCAGCCGAACTTCGGACAGGGAAGCTTTCTTT.